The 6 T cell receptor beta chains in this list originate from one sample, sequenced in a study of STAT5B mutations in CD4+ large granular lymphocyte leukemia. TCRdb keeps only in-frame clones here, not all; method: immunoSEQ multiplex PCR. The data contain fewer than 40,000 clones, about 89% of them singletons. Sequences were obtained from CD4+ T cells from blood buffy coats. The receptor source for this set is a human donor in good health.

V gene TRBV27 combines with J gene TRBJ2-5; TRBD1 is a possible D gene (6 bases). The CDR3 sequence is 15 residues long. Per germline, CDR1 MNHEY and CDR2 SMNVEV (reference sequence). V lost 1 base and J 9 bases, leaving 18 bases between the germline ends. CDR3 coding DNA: TGTGCCAGCAGTTTATATCGGGGTGGGGGCGGAGCCCAGTACTTC. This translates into CASSLYRGGGGAQYF.

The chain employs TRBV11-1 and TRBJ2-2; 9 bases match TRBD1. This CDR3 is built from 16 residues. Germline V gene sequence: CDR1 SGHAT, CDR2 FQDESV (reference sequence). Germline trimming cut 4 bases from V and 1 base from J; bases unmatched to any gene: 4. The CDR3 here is CASSWGQGLNTGELFF. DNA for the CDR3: TGTGCCAGCAGCTGGGGACAGGGCCTGAACACCGGGGAGCTGTTTTTT.

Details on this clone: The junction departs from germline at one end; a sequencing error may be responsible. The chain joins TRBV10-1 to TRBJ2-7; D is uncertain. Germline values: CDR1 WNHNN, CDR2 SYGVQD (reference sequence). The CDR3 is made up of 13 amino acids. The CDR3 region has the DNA TGCGCCGGCAGTGATATGGGAAGTAACGAGCAGTACTTC. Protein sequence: CAGSDMGSNEQYF.

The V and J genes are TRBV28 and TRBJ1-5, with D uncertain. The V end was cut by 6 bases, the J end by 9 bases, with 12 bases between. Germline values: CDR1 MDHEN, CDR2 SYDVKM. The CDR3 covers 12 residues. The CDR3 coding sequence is TGTGCCAGCAGGGAAGCAGGAGGGCCCCAGCATTTT. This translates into CASREAGGPQHF.

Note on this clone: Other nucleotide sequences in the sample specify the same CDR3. CDR3 in DNA: TGTGCCAGCAGCTTAAACACTGAAGCTTTCTTT. Translating gives CASSLNTEAFF. The chain is built from TRBV7-9 and TRBJ1-1; D is unclear. The germline V gene encodes CDR1 SEHNR and CDR2 FQNEAQ (reference sequence). The CDR3 is 11 residues long. Trimming removed 2 bases from V and 2 bases from J, with 0 bases in between.

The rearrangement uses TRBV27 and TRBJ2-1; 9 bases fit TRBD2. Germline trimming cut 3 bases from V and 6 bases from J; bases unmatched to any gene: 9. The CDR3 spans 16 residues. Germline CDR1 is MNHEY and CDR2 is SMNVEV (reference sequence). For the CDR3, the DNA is TGTGCCAGCAGTTTCTCCCGGACTAGCGTTCTCAATGAGCAGTTCTTC. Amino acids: CASSFSRTSVLNEQFF.